This T cell receptor beta chain was recorded in a study of early T cells in non-severe SARS-CoV-2 infection. This clonotype was recorded many times. Its target is unknown. General study findings and limits: Lookups in VDJdb leaned toward anti-spike CD8 responses and missed private and CD4 specificities.

cDNA molecules, individually, were tagged with unique molecular identifiers. One entry per CDR3 protein, called by TCRdb with MiXCR from the 5' RACE reads. The table lists some 45,000 distinct CDR3 sequences, 3% to 4% of them singletons, with 3% in the top ten. Sequences were obtained from whole blood. The TCR sequence derives from an adult who was a healthcare worker with PCR-confirmed SARS-CoV-2 infection or an uninfected control (not recorded which).

Here the CDR3 DNA reads TGTGCCAGCAGTTACACTAGCGGGAGCTACGAGCAGTACTTC. Translating gives CASSYTSGSYEQYF. The V and J genes are TRBV6-2 or TRBV6-3 and TRBJ2-7; TRBD2 matches at 11 bases. The CDR3 contains 14 residues. V lost 2 bases, J lost 3 bases, and 0 bases stayed unmatched. Germline values: CDR1 MNHEY, CDR2 SVGEGT.